This TCR beta chain originates from a study of control samples from healthy donors and cancer patients. Assay used: immunoSEQ multiplex PCR; TCRdb lists only in-frame clones, some missing. The data show 100,000 or so clones, around 90% seen once. The TCR was taken from a woman between 18 and 29 years old in good health. Sequenced input: blood.

CDR3 in amino acids: CASSLGPPSPRPQHF. The CDR3 DNA sequence: TGTGCCAGCAGCTTGGGTCCACCCAGCCCTCGGCCCCAGCATTTT. The chain uses TRBV5-6 and TRBJ1-5, with unresolved D. V lost 0 bases and J lost 9, with 16 bases in between. Germline CDR1 SGHDT, CDR2 YYEEEE. The CDR3 is 15 residues long.